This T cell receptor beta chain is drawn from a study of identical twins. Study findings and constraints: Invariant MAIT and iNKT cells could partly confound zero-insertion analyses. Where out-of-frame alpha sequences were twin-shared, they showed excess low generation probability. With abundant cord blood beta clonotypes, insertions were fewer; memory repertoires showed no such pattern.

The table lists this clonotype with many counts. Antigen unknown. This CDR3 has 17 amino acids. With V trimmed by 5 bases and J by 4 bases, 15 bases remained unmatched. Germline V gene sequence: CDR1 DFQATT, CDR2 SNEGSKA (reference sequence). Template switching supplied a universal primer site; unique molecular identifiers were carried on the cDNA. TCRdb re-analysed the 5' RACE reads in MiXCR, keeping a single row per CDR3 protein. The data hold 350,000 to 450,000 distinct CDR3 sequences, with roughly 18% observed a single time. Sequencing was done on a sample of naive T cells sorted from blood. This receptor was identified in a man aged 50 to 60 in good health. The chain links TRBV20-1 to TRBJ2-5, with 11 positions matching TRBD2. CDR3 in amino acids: CSAGGLAGGRVGETQYF. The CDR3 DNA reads TGCAGTGCTGGCGGCCTAGCGGGAGGACGAGTTGGAGAGACCCAGTACTTC.